This is a list of T cell receptor beta chains from one sample in a study of T cell responses to AZD1222 COVID-19 vaccine. Using immunoSEQ multiplex PCR, the repertoire was profiled, and TCRdb retains in-frame clones only, with some absent. The table records 94,000 or so clones, under 90% of them present only once. The sample here was peripheral blood, taken on day 0 of AZD1222 vaccination. All receptors derive from an adult in good health. The CDR3 runs from the conserved cysteine through the conserved F or W. Fields, in order: CDR3 length, D gene, V gene, J gene, clone size, CDR3 protein, CDR3 DNA. The D gene is left open where the match is weak. Clone size is given for some rows only: seen once, a few or many times, or a class if the clone is expanded.

CDR3 length: 13
D gene: -
V gene: TRBV3-1/TRBV3-2
J gene: TRBJ2-3
clone size: -
CDR3 protein: CASSQVNTDTQYF
CDR3 DNA: TGTGCCAGCAGCCAAGTTAACACAGATACGCAGTATTTT

CDR3 length: 12
D gene: -
V gene: TRBV24-1
J gene: TRBJ1-2
clone size: few
CDR3 protein: CATSETAYGYTF
CDR3 DNA: TGTGCCACCAGTGAAACAGCCTATGGCTACACCTTC

CDR3 length: 13
D gene: -
V gene: TRBV7-8
J gene: TRBJ1-1
clone size: once
CDR3 protein: CASSWGSNTEAFF
CDR3 DNA: TGTGCCAGCAGCTGGGGGTCGAACACTGAAGCTTTCTTT

CDR3 length: 16
D gene: TRBD1
V gene: TRBV7-9
J gene: TRBJ1-5
clone size: -
CDR3 protein: CASSSRTGSSNQPQHF
CDR3 DNA: TGTGCCAGCAGCTCACGGACAGGGAGTTCCAATCAGCCCCAGCATTTT

CDR3 length: 14
D gene: -
V gene: TRBV7-2
J gene: TRBJ2-6
clone size: -
CDR3 protein: CASSLDSGANVLTF
CDR3 DNA: TGTGCCAGCAGCCTTGACTCTGGGGCCAACGTCCTGACTTTC

CDR3 length: 14
D gene: TRBD1
V gene: TRBV5-4
J gene: TRBJ1-2
clone size: once
CDR3 protein: CASSRRQGYYGYTF
CDR3 DNA: TGTGCCAGCAGCCGAAGACAGGGTTACTATGGCTACACCTTC

CDR3 length: 15
D gene: -
V gene: TRBV9
J gene: TRBJ1-5
clone size: -
CDR3 protein: CASSVAPGGDQPQHF
CDR3 DNA: TGTGCCAGCAGCGTAGCCCCCGGCGGGGATCAGCCCCAGCATTTT

CDR3 length: 14
D gene: -
V gene: TRBV7-9
J gene: TRBJ2-5
clone size: -
CDR3 protein: CASSLGPVGETQYF
CDR3 DNA: TGTGCCAGCAGCTTAGGTCCGGTGGGAGAGACCCAGTACTTC

CDR3 length: 16
D gene: -
V gene: TRBV21-1
J gene: TRBJ2-7
clone size: -
CDR3 protein: CASSKAQAGGIYEQYF
CDR3 DNA: TGTGCCAGCAGCAAAGCGCAGGCCGGAGGAATCTACGAGCAGTACTTC

CDR3 length: 13
D gene: TRBD2
V gene: TRBV7-2
J gene: TRBJ2-1
clone size: -
CDR3 protein: CASSPGTSNEQFF
CDR3 DNA: TGTGCCAGCAGCCCCGGGACTAGCAATGAGCAGTTCTTC

CDR3 length: 17
D gene: -
V gene: TRBV21-1
J gene: TRBJ2-1
clone size: -
CDR3 protein: CASTLRGGTSGRSEQFF
CDR3 DNA: TGTGCCAGCACCCTGAGGGGGGGGACTAGCGGGAGGAGTGAGCAGTTCTTC

CDR3 length: 15
D gene: TRBD1
V gene: TRBV15
J gene: TRBJ2-5
clone size: -
CDR3 protein: CATSRDRGRQETQYF
CDR3 DNA: TGTGCCACCAGCCGGGACAGGGGGCGGCAAGAGACCCAGTACTTC

CDR3 length: 15
D gene: TRBD1
V gene: TRBV7-8
J gene: TRBJ2-7
clone size: many
CDR3 protein: CASSARQGPSAEQYF
CDR3 DNA: TGTGCCAGCAGCGCGAGACAGGGGCCTTCCGCCGAGCAGTACTTC

CDR3 length: 14
D gene: -
V gene: TRBV6-2/TRBV6-3
J gene: TRBJ2-5
clone size: -
CDR3 protein: CASSYSEVQETQYF
CDR3 DNA: TGTGCCAGCAGTTACTCGGAAGTCCAAGAGACCCAGTACTTC

CDR3 length: 12
D gene: -
V gene: TRBV7-3
J gene: TRBJ2-7
clone size: once
CDR3 protein: CASSLTGYEQYF
CDR3 DNA: TGTGCCAGCAGCTTAACGGGCTACGAGCAGTACTTC

CDR3 length: 15
D gene: -
V gene: TRBV9
J gene: TRBJ2-7
clone size: once
CDR3 protein: CASSVDPGAVYEQYF
CDR3 DNA: TGTGCCAGCAGCGTAGATCCGGGGGCGGTTTACGAGCAGTACTTC

CDR3 length: 14
D gene: -
V gene: TRBV6-5
J gene: TRBJ2-7
clone size: -
CDR3 protein: CAISGATGGGEQYF
CDR3 DNA: TGTGCCATCTCTGGGGCGACAGGCGGTGGCGAGCAGTACTTC

CDR3 length: 17
D gene: -
V gene: TRBV4-2
J gene: TRBJ2-3
clone size: -
CDR3 protein: CASSQEAGGLATDTQYF
CDR3 DNA: TGTGCCAGCAGCCAAGAAGCCGGTGGGCTAGCCACAGATACGCAGTATTTT